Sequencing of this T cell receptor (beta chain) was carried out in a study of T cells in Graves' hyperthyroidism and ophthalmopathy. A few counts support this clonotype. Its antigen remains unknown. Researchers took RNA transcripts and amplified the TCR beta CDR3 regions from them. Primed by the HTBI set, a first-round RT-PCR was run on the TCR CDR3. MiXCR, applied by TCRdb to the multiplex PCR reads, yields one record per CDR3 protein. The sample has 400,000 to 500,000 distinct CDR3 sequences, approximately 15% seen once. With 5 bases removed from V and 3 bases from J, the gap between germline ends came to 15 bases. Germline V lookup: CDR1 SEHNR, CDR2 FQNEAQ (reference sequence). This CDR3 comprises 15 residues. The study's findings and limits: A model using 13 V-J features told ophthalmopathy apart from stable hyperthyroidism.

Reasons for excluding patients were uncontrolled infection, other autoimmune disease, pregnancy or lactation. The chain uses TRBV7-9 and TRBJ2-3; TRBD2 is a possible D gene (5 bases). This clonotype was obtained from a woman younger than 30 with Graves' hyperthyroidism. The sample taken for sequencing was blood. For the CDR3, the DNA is TGTGCCAGCAGCACTCGCCTAGCTGGGACAGATACGCAGTATTTT. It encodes CASSTRLAGTDTQYF.